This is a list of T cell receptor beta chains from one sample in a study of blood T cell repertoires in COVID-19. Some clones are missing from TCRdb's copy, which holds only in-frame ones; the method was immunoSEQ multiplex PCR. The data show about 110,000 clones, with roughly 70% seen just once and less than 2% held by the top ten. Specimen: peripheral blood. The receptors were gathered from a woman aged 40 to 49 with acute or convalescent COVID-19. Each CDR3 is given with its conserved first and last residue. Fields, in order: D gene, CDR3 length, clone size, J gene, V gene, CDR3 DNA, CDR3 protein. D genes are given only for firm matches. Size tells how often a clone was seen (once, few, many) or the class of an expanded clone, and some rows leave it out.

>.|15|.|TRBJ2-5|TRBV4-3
TGCGCCAGCAGCCAAGATCTAAGGGGTTCGGAGACCCAGTACTTC
CASSQDLRGSETQYF
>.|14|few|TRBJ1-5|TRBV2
TGTGCCAGCAGGGGCGTTCTGGGCAATCAGCCCCAGCATTTT
CASRGVLGNQPQHF
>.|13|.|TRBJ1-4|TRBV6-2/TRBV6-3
TGTGCCAGCAGTGGACAGCTAGACGAAAAACTGTTTTTT
CASSGQLDEKLFF
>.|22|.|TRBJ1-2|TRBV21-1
TGTGCCAGCCCCCCTAAAAGAGCGCTCCCACGTCAATGTCGCACACGTCAGGGTGGCTACACCTTC
CASPPKRALPRQCRTRQGGYTF
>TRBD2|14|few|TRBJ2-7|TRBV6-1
TGTGCCAGCAGTGAACATCTAGCGGGGTACGAGCAGTACTTC
CASSEHLAGYEQYF
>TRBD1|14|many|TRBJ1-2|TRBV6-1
TGTGCCAGCAGTGAAGCGGGACAGGTGAAGGGCTACACCTTC
CASSEAGQVKGYTF
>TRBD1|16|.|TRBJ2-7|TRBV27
TGTGCCAGCACACATCAACCGGGACAGGGGCGCCACGAGCAGTACTTC
CASTHQPGQGRHEQYF
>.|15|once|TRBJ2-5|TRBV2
TGTGCCAGCAGCCCGGGGGTGGGGGGGCATAGGACCCAGTACTTC
CASSPGVGGHRTQYF
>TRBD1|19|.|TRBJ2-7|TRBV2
TGTGCCAGCAGTGAAAGGGGCCTTCAACCGGGACAGGTCTCCTACGAGCAGTACTTC
CASSERGLQPGQVSYEQYF
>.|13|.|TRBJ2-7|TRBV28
TGTGCCAGCAGTCCCGACGGGAGCTACGAGCAGTACTTC
CASSPDGSYEQYF
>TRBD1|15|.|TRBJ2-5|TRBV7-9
TGTGCCAGCAGCCAACCCCCAGGGGGCGGGGAGACCCAGTACTTC
CASSQPPGGGETQYF
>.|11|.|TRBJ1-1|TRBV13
TGTGCCAGCAGCTTAAGCGGGGGGGCTTTCTTT
CASSLSGGAFF